These T cell receptor beta chains were read from a single sample in a study of T cells after yellow fever vaccination. A single record per CDR3 protein comes from TCRdb applying MiXCR to the 5' RACE reads. The table has hundreds of thousands of distinct CDR3 sequences, around 8.1% seen once. The sample in question was PBMCs, obtained about 41 days after the first yellow fever vaccination. These receptors all stem from a man aged 18 to 29 who received the YFV17D yellow fever vaccine. CDR3s include the opening cysteine and the closing phenylalanine or tryptophan. D genes are given only for firm matches. Expanded clones are given a class, and other clones once, few, many or no size at all.

V gene	J gene	D gene	clone size	CDR3 protein	CDR3 DNA
TRBV5-1	TRBJ1-1	.	few	CASSLDEGRAFF	TGCGCCAGCAGCTTGGACGAGGGACGAGCTTTCTTT
TRBV20-1	TRBJ1-5	.	.	CSASVPPGFTPQHF	TGCAGTGCTAGTGTCCCCCCAGGATTCACGCCCCAGCATTTT
TRBV11-2	TRBJ2-5	.	many	CASRGVGETQYF	TGTGCCAGCAGGGGGGTAGGAGAGACCCAGTACTTC
TRBV7-2	TRBJ1-5	.	.	CASSLVVNSNQPQHF	TGTGCCAGCAGCTTAGTAGTGAATAGCAATCAGCCCCAGCATTTT
TRBV11-2	TRBJ2-1	.	few	CASSLEGVLGYSYNEQFF	TGTGCCAGCAGCTTAGAGGGAGTTTTAGGGTACTCCTACAATGAGCAGTTCTTC
TRBV10-3	TRBJ2-2	.	few	CAISEANPGTYTGELFF	TGTGCCATCAGTGAGGCAAACCCCGGGACCTACACCGGGGAGCTGTTTTTT
TRBV28	TRBJ1-5	.	few	CASIQAAVNQPQHF	TGTGCCAGCATCCAAGCGGCGGTTAATCAGCCCCAGCATTTT
TRBV7-3	TRBJ2-3	TRBD2	.	CASSSTPRQRGGQDTQYF	TGTGCCAGCAGCTCCACCCCCCGACAGCGGGGGGGGCAAGATACGCAGTATTTT
TRBV12-3/TRBV12-4	TRBJ2-3	TRBD2	few	CAGRLADTDTQYF	TGTGCCGGTAGACTAGCGGACACAGATACGCAGTATTTT
TRBV23-1	TRBJ2-3	TRBD2	.	CASSPLTSGGRDTQYF	TGCGCCAGCAGTCCGTTGACTAGCGGGGGGAGAGATACGCAGTATTTT
TRBV5-1	TRBJ2-1	.	few	CASSLVPPHNEQFF	TGCGCCAGCAGCTTGGTCCCTCCTCACAATGAGCAGTTCTTC
TRBV6-5	TRBJ2-5	TRBD2	few	CASSLLAGGYSETQYF	TGTGCCAGCAGTTTACTAGCGGGGGGATATTCGGAGACCCAGTACTTC
TRBV5-8	TRBJ1-4	TRBD1	.	CASSPTGTTANEKLFF	TGTGCCAGCAGCCCGACAGGGACGACAGCTAATGAAAAACTGTTTTTT
TRBV7-8	TRBJ2-7	.	many	CASSLGQVFSYEQYF	TGTGCCAGCAGCTTAGGGCAGGTATTTTCCTACGAGCAGTACTTC
TRBV12-3/TRBV12-4	TRBJ1-2	.	.	CASTNLRENNYGYTF	TGTGCCAGCACCAACTTGAGGGAAAATAACTATGGCTACACCTTC
TRBV6-5	TRBJ2-3	.	.	CASSYPGRDTQYF	TGTGCCAGCAGTTACCCGGGGAGGGATACGCAGTATTTT
TRBV4-3	TRBJ2-5	.	few	CASSQVGGLRETQYF	TGCGCCAGCAGCCAAGTTGGGGGCCTTAGGGAGACCCAGTACTTC
TRBV20-1	TRBJ2-7	TRBD1	many	CSATKAGTGGYEQYF	TGCAGTGCTACCAAGGCAGGGACAGGGGGTTACGAGCAGTACTTC
TRBV15	TRBJ2-4	.	.	CATSIRQAGNIQYF	TGTGCCACCAGCATACGGCAAGCGGGAAACATTCAGTACTTC
TRBV5-6	TRBJ1-6	TRBD1	many	CASSRTGSNSPLHF	TGTGCCAGCAGCCGGACAGGGTCTAATTCACCCCTCCACTTT
TRBV7-3	TRBJ2-3	.	few	CASSLMGGRTDTQYF	TGTGCCAGCAGCTTAATGGGGGGGCGCACAGATACGCAGTATTTT
TRBV6-1	TRBJ1-2	.	few	CASRLQGVQGYGYTF	TGTGCCAGCAGACTACAGGGAGTCCAAGGGTATGGCTACACCTTC
TRBV10-1	TRBJ2-5	.	many	CASSTGQNQETQYF	TGCGCCAGCAGTACGGGTCAAAACCAAGAGACCCAGTACTTC
TRBV15	TRBJ2-2	.	.	CATSRAREQHSGELFF	TGTGCCACCAGCAGAGCCAGGGAGCAACACTCCGGGGAGCTGTTTTTT
TRBV5-4	TRBJ2-3	.	.	CASSLGTTKAGDTQYF	TGTGCCAGCAGCCTAGGGACGACAAAGGCCGGAGATACGCAGTATTTT
TRBV6-5	TRBJ1-3	.	.	CASSLNSDSGNTIYF	TGTGCCAGCAGTTTGAACAGTGACTCTGGAAACACCATATATTTT
TRBV12-3/TRBV12-4	TRBJ1-1	.	.	CASRPGRLNTEAFF	TGTGCCAGCAGACCTGGCAGACTGAACACTGAAGCTTTCTTT
TRBV5-1	TRBJ1-1	.	few	CASSLEVIGNEAFF	TGCGCCAGCAGCTTGGAGGTGATAGGGAATGAAGCTTTCTTT
TRBV5-1	TRBJ2-3	.	few	CASSLEVPTDTQYF	TGCGCCAGCAGCTTGGAGGTCCCGACAGATACGCAGTATTTT
TRBV28	TRBJ2-3	.	.	CASSLRGLGSTDTQYF	TGTGCCAGCAGCCTAAGGGGGTTGGGGAGCACAGATACGCAGTATTTT
TRBV5-5	TRBJ2-1	TRBD2	.	CASSLLAGYSNEQFF	TGTGCCAGCAGCTTGTTAGCGGGGTACTCCAATGAGCAGTTCTTC
TRBV3-1	TRBJ2-3	.	few	CASRPGNLRWTDTQYF	TGTGCCAGCAGGCCCGGGAATCTTCGCTGGACAGATACGCAGTATTTT
TRBV19	TRBJ1-2	.	.	CASRIGVGYTF	TGTGCCAGTAGGATCGGGGTTGGCTACACCTTC
TRBV12-3/TRBV12-4	TRBJ1-5	.	many	CASSPTNQPQHF	TGTGCCAGCAGTCCTACCAACCAGCCCCAGCATTTT
TRBV6-1	TRBJ2-7	.	.	CASSALLYEQYF	TGTGCCAGCAGCGCCTTACTCTACGAGCAGTACTTC
TRBV5-1	TRBJ1-3	.	many	CASSLLSGRDSGNTIYF	TGCGCCAGCAGCTTGCTATCAGGCCGCGACTCTGGAAACACCATATATTTT
TRBV5-1	TRBJ2-1	TRBD2	many	CASSPPAGDNEQFF	TGCGCCAGCAGCCCCCCGGCGGGGGACAATGAGCAGTTCTTC
TRBV6-5	TRBJ1-1	.	few	CASKGNTEAFF	TGTGCCAGCAAGGGGAACACTGAAGCTTTCTTT
TRBV6-6	TRBJ2-2	.	.	CASSYALTGELFF	TGTGCCAGCAGTTACGCTTTGACCGGGGAGCTGTTTTTT
TRBV12-5	TRBJ1-5	TRBD1	many	CASGLNIGTGSNQPQHF	TGTGCTAGTGGTTTGAATATCGGGACAGGGAGCAATCAGCCCCAGCATTTT
TRBV12-3/TRBV12-4	TRBJ2-3	TRBD2	few	CASSRSGGRADTQYF	TGTGCCAGCAGCCGTAGCGGGGGGAGGGCAGATACGCAGTATTTT
TRBV7-9	TRBJ2-1	.	few	CASRQALGPYNEQFF	TGTGCCAGCAGACAAGCTCTGGGCCCCTACAATGAGCAGTTCTTC
TRBV4-3	TRBJ2-5	.	.	CASSRGSGVQETQYF	TGCGCCAGCTCCAGGGGGAGCGGGGTCCAAGAGACCCAGTACTTC
TRBV5-4	TRBJ1-1	TRBD1	.	CASMSGQGDTEAFF	TGTGCCAGCATGTCGGGACAGGGAGACACTGAAGCTTTCTTT
TRBV5-6	TRBJ1-1	TRBD1	.	CASSSDPTGFPAEAFF	TGTGCCAGCAGCTCCGACCCGACAGGGTTCCCCGCTGAAGCTTTCTTT